This T cell receptor (beta chain) was sequenced during a study of memory CD4+ T cells and cytomegalovirus serostatus. Findings and caveats of the study: Repertoires predicted CMV serostatus with median bootstrapped AUC of approximately 0.94.

In regard to this clone: Antigen specificity is unknown.

The assay was immunoSEQ multiplex PCR, and TCRdb's table has in-frame clones only and misses some. The sample yields 50,000 or so clones, roughly four fifths seen once. This CDR3 region has 16 residues. Single viable CD3+CD4+CD8-CD45RO+ cells were sorted as the memory CD4+ T cells. CD4+ T cells were isolated by positive magnetic selection. J is TRBJ1-2 and V is TRBV21-1; TRBD1 was called by the table and not checked on the DNA. TRBV21-1 is labeled a pseudogene. The specimen was memory CD4+ T cells from blood. The receptor comes from an adult in good health and CMV-seropositive. In DNA form, the CDR3 reads TGTGCCAGCAGCAAAGCGCGGGACAGGGAGGTTGATGGCTACACCTTC. Translation: CASSKARDREVDGYTF.